This T cell receptor (beta chain) appears in the sequencing data of a study of spatial heterogeneity in lung cancer. Each TCR cDNA molecule carried a unique molecular identifier. Via MiXCR, TCRdb re-called the 5' RACE reads, giving one row per CDR3 protein. The sample lists roughly 72,000 distinct CDR3 sequences; around 9.3% were seen once. Time point meaning: blood at routine non-recurrence follow-up after resection. Unsorted tumor, nontumor lung tissue or cryopreserved PBMC supplied the whole RNA. The CDR3 has 15 residues. CDR1 is MGHRA, CDR2 YSYEKL, per germline. Trimming shortened V by 4 bases and J by 2 bases, and 12 bases separated the two germline ends.

V usage is TRBV4-1 and J usage is TRBJ2-4; D is possibly TRBD1 (6 bases). The clonotype was recovered from a female donor with early-stage non-small cell lung cancer. The sample in question was PBMCs, obtained at follow-up. CDR3 region: CASSPWDITKNIQYF. Here the CDR3 DNA reads TGCGCCAGCAGCCCGTGGGACATTACCAAAAACATTCAGTACTTC.